Below are 14 T cell receptor beta chains sequenced from a single sample in a study of response to subunit inactivated influenza vaccine (dated by TCRdb to the late 2010s). Library creation used RT-PCR. Data came from an Illumina HiSeq 2500. TCRdb reworked the public reads: Q25 trimming with fastp, MiXCR clone assembly, productive beta chains retained. Duplicate CDR3 protein sequences are folded into a single record with the most common DNA and genes. A total of under 800,000 distinct CDR3 sequences appear in this sample, 11% to 15% of them only once. The ten most abundant clones make up 6% to 7% of the sample. Material: PBMCs from blood, obtained 14 to 15 days before vaccination. Receptors were obtained from a man in his forties or fifties who received an inactivated influenza vaccine. Donor details come from another sample of the same person, matched by shared clones.

J is TRBJ2-1 and V is TRBV7-6; 9 bases align to TRBD2. After removal of 5 bases from V and 4 bases from J, the junction contained 9 bases not matched to a gene. The CDR3 consists of 16 residues. Germline V gene sequence: CDR1 SGHVS, CDR2 FNYEAQ. The CDR3 bases are TGTGCCAGCAGCACCCCACTAGCGGGCATGTACAATGAGCAGTTCTTC. This gives the protein CASSTPLAGMYNEQFF.

This clonotype was picked up a small number of times. The chain employs TRBV12-3 or TRBV12-4 and TRBJ1-2; tentative D call: TRBD1 (6 bases). This CDR3 has 13 amino acids. Deletions cut 5 bases from V and 4 bases from J, with 11 bases between. The CDR3 sequence: CASSLQGVYGYTF. CDR3 nucleotides: TGTGCCAGCAGTCTACAGGGTGTCTATGGCTACACCTTC.

This clonotype was observed at least ten times. V gene TRBV5-1 combines with J gene TRBJ2-1, with D perhaps matching TRBD2 (7 bases). Looked up from germline, CDR1 is SGHRS and CDR2 is YFSETQ. CDR3 length: 15 residues. Trimming pared 1 base from V and 1 base from J, leaving 9 bases between. CDR3 amino acids: CASSLRGASYNEQFF. DNA for the CDR3: TGCGCCAGCAGCTTGCGGGGGGCATCCTACAATGAGCAGTTCTTC.

The chain is built from TRBV7-9 and TRBJ2-2; TRBD1 matches at 8 bases. This CDR3 spans 16 amino acids. V shed 4 bases and J 2 bases; nucleotides not matched to a gene: 6. The germline gives CDR1 SEHNR, CDR2 FQNEAQ (reference sequence). CDR3 DNA: TGTGCCAGCAGCTCGGGACAGGCCGTAAACACCGGGGAGCTGTTTTTT. This sequence encodes CASSSGQAVNTGELFF. Complete variable domain (other parts from reference TRBV7-9 and TRBJ2-2): DTGVSQNPRHKITKRGQNVTFRCDPISEHNRLYWYRQTLGQGPEFLTYFQNEAQLEKSRLLSDRFSAERPKGSFSTLEIQRTEQGDSAMYLCASSSGQAVNTGELFFGEGSRLTVL.

The rearrangement joins TRBV5-1 to TRBJ2-2; the match to TRBD2 covers 12 bases. The V gene end was trimmed by 5 bases and the J gene end by 2 bases; junction bases not matched to a gene: 7. Germline V lookup: CDR1 SGHRS, CDR2 YFSETQ. The CDR3 has 17 amino acids. The CDR3 here is CASRPTSGRVNTGELFF. The CDR3 DNA is TGCGCCAGCAGACCGACTAGCGGGAGAGTTAACACCGGGGAGCTGTTTTTT.

This chain joins TRBV24-1 and TRBJ2-3; 8 nucleotides line up with TRBD1. The CDR3 runs to 22 residues. Trimming at V came to 3 bases and at J to 1 base, leaving 23 bases not matched to a gene. Germline V lookup: CDR1 KGHDR, CDR2 SFDVKD. Here the CDR3 DNA reads TGTGCCACCAGTGATCCAGCGCCCGATGTAAAGACAGGGGTCCTCGGCACAGATACGCAGTATTTT. It yields the protein CATSDPAPDVKTGVLGTDTQYF.

The gene calls are TRBV11-1 and TRBJ2-1; 8 bases map to TRBD2. This CDR3 is 18 amino acids long. Germline V gives CDR1 SGHAT, CDR2 FQDESV (reference sequence). V lost 5 bases and J lost 10; bases outside the gene matches: 22. CDR3 amino acids: CASSTTTSIGRGVREQFF. CDR3 coding DNA: TGTGCCAGCAGCACTACGACCAGCATCGGGAGGGGGGTCAGGGAGCAGTTCTTC.

This clonotype was seen a handful of times. The chain employs TRBV19 and TRBJ1-6; D may be TRBD1 (5 bases). The CDR3 runs to 16 residues. V was pared by 3 bases and J by 10 bases, with 19 bases between. Germline CDR1 reads LNHDA; CDR2 reads SQIVND (reference sequence). The CDR3 here is CASSISGQVTYSPLHF. Here the CDR3 DNA reads TGTGCCAGTAGTATCTCTGGACAAGTTACCTACTCACCCCTCCACTTT.

This clonotype has more than one count but fewer than ten. The chain couples TRBV3-1 to TRBJ2-1, with no clear D. The ends were cut back, 4 bases at V and 10 bases at J, with 20 bases in the middle. The V gene's germline CDR1 is LGHDT and CDR2 YNNKEL (reference sequence). The CDR3 has 15 amino acids. CDR3 in DNA: TGTGCCAGCAGCCCTAAGGGTGGCTTCCTTTGGGAGCAGTTCTTC. It is translated as CASSPKGGFLWEQFF.

The CDR3 nucleotides read TGCGCCAGCAGCGGGACAGGGGAGGCTAACTATGGCTACACCTTC. It yields the protein CASSGTGEANYGYTF. The chain couples TRBV5-1 to TRBJ1-2; 10 bases fit TRBD1. J lost 0 bases, V lost 4 bases, and 3 bases had no gene match. The CDR3 consists of 15 residues. Germline V lookup: CDR1 SGHRS, CDR2 YFSETQ.

In this sample, this clonotype turned up once. The chain combines TRBV20-1 with TRBJ2-1, with 9 positions matching TRBD2. Germline V lookup: CDR1 DFQATT, CDR2 SNEGSKA (reference sequence). The CDR3 spans 14 residues. V lost 0 bases to trimming and J lost 6 bases; unmatched junction nucleotides: 3. CDR3 protein: CSAREKLAGNEQFF. Written as DNA, the CDR3 is TGCAGTGCTAGAGAGAAACTAGCGGGCAATGAGCAGTTCTTC.

This clonotype was recorded at least ten times. The chain recombines TRBV27 with TRBJ1-2; D is perhaps TRBD1 (6 bases). CDR3 size: 14 residues. V gave up 6 bases and J gave up 5 bases, with 16 bases separating them. Germline V lookup: CDR1 MNHEY, CDR2 SMNVEV (reference sequence). CDR3 amino acids: CASSIGGLGYGYTF. The CDR3 DNA reads as TGTGCCAGCAGCATAGGGGGGCTAGGGTATGGCTACACCTTC.

This clonotype was detected a few times. The genes are TRBV11-1 and TRBJ2-1; D possibly corresponds to TRBD2 (7 bases). In germline, CDR1 is SGHAT, CDR2 FQDESV (reference sequence). The CDR3 is 19 amino acids. V gave up 7 bases and J gave up 4 bases, with 29 bases separating them. CDR3 region: CASTPRNSQGGEGYNEQFF. For the CDR3, the DNA is TGTGCCAGCACCCCACGCAATAGCCAAGGGGGGGAGGGATACAATGAGCAGTTCTTC.

The gene calls are TRBV20-1 and TRBJ2-5, with 7 nucleotides matching TRBD1. Germline CDR1 and CDR2: DFQATT and SNEGSKA (reference sequence). The CDR3 has 16 residues. J gave up 4 bases and V 1 base, and 12 bases lay outside the gene matches. The CDR3 bases are TGCAGTGCTAGAGCCGAGGGGGCGGAAGGCGGAGAGACCCAGTACTTC. Residues: CSARAEGAEGGETQYF.